Presented here are 14 T cell receptor beta chains from one specimen sequenced in a study of PD-1 blockade in mismatch repair-deficient tumors. TCRdb's table, derived via immunoSEQ multiplex PCR, lists solely in-frame clones and lacks some. The sample has roughly 15,000 clones, roughly 82% seen once. The sample consisted of PBMCs, taken 14 weeks after starting pembrolizumab. The receptor source for this set is an adult with mismatch repair-deficient cancer.

The chain is built from TRBV19 and TRBJ1-2; 7 nucleotides align to TRBD1. The J segment lost 5 bases and the V segment lost 2 bases, leaving 5 bases of the junction unmatched. CDR3 length: 14 amino acids. The germline V gene encodes CDR1 LNHDA and CDR2 SQIVND (reference sequence). The CDR3: CASSILGQVYGYTF. CDR3 coding DNA: TGTGCCAGTAGTATACTAGGACAGGTTTATGGCTACACCTTC.

The rearrangement links TRBV7-6 to TRBJ2-5, with TRBD2 matching over 8 bases. The CDR3 runs 14 residues. Trimming removed 5 bases from V and 4 bases from J; junction bases left unmatched: 6. Per germline, CDR1 SGHVS and CDR2 FNYEAQ. The CDR3 here is CASSGGAGGETQYF. The DNA of the CDR3 is TGTGCCAGCAGCGGCGGGGCGGGGGGAGAGACCCAGTACTTC.

This clone was counted a single time. The V gene is TRBV18, the J gene TRBJ1-2; the match to TRBD1 covers 8 bases. V was clipped by 2 bases and J by 6 bases; unmatched bases: 5. The CDR3 has 14 residues. CDR1 is KGHSH and CDR2 is LQKENI in the germline V gene. CDR3 in DNA: TGTGCCAGCTCACCAGGACAGGGTGTGGATGGCTACACCTTC. Translation gives CASSPGQGVDGYTF.

V is TRBV10-1 and J is TRBJ1-1, with a tentative D call TRBD1 (6 bases). V was pared by 4 bases and J by 1 base, with 7 bases between. The CDR3 contains 13 residues. CDR1 and CDR2 (germline): WNHNN, SYGVQD (reference sequence). CDR3 residues: CASSVDRNTEAFF. CDR3 DNA sequence: TGCGCCAGCAGTGTGGACAGGAACACTGAAGCTTTCTTT.

This clone was observed a handful of times. The CDR3: CASSPRGQGFSYEQYF. DNA for the CDR3: TGTGCCAGCTCACCGAGAGGACAGGGCTTCTCCTACGAGCAGTACTTC. The chain joins TRBV18 to TRBJ2-7; 8 bases are shared with TRBD1. The V segment lost 3 bases and the J segment 0 bases; nucleotides outside the gene matches: 7. Germline V gene sequence: CDR1 KGHSH, CDR2 LQKENI. The CDR3 totals 16 residues. Complete variable domain (other parts from reference TRBV18 and TRBJ2-7): NAGVMQNPRHLVRRRGQEARLRCSPMKGHSHVYWYRQLPEEGLKFMVYLQKENIIDESGMPKERFSAEFPKEGPSILRIQQVVRGDSAAYFCASSPRGQGFSYEQYFGPGTRLTVT.

This rearrangement joins TRBV5-1 to TRBJ2-6; D remains ambiguous. The V gene's germline CDR1 is SGHRS and CDR2 YFSETQ. The V end was cut by 0 bases, the J end by 0 bases, with 10 bases between. The CDR3 is 17 amino acids. This CDR3 is CASSLDRLSSGANVLTF. Here the CDR3 DNA reads TGCGCCAGCAGCTTGGATCGGTTGAGCTCTGGGGCCAACGTCCTGACTTTC.

This chain connects TRBV15 to TRBJ1-4; 10 nucleotides agree with TRBD1. With V trimmed by 5 bases and J by 10 bases, 10 bases remained unmatched. Germline V lookup: CDR1 LNHNV, CDR2 YYDKDF (reference sequence). This CDR3 is 15 amino acids long. CDR3 protein: CATSRQGQGMGKLFF. The DNA of the CDR3 is TGTGCCACCAGCCGCCAGGGACAGGGGATGGGAAAACTGTTTTTT.

The V and J genes are TRBV5-1 and TRBJ2-5, with TRBD1 matching over 8 bases. Germline values: CDR1 SGHRS, CDR2 YFSETQ. The CDR3 contains 15 residues. After removal of 3 bases from V and 4 bases from J, the junction contained 8 bases not matched to a gene. The CDR3 DNA is TGCGCCAGCAGCTCCGGACAGGGCCTTGGAGAGACCCAGTACTTC. It codes for CASSSGQGLGETQYF.

The CDR3 bases are TGTGCCAGCAGTGAAGGACTAGCGGGCTCCTACGAGCAGTACTTC. Its translation: CASSEGLAGSYEQYF. The chain is built from TRBV6-1 and TRBJ2-7, with 10 bases lining up with TRBD2. This CDR3 contains 15 residues. V shed 1 base, J shed 0 bases, and the junction held 0 bases outside the gene matches. The germline V gene encodes CDR1 MNHNS and CDR2 SASEGT.

V gene TRBV7-2 combines with J gene TRBJ2-2; no clear D. The CDR3 covers 16 residues. V dropped 2 bases and J dropped 3 bases, with 13 bases sitting between them. Per the germline V gene, CDR1 is SGHTA and CDR2 is FQGNSA. The CDR3 sequence: CASSLQSTSHTGELFF. As DNA, the CDR3 is TGTGCCAGCAGCTTACAAAGTACTTCGCACACCGGGGAGCTGTTTTTT. Supplemented by reference TRBV7-2 and TRBJ2-2, the full variable domain reads GAGVSQSPSNKVTEKGKDVELRCDPISGHTALYWYRQSLGQGLEFLIYFQGNSAPDKSGLPSDRFSAERTGGSVSTLTIQRTQQEDSAVYLCASSLQSTSHTGELFFGEGSRLTVL.

The chain joins TRBV2 to TRBJ2-3, with 10 bases identical to TRBD2. This CDR3 is 14 amino acids long. Germline V gives CDR1 SNHLY, CDR2 FYNNEI. Trimming took 10 bases from V and 0 from J; bases not matched to a gene: 4. In nucleotides, the CDR3 is TGTGCCACCGGACTAGCGGTGAGCACAGATACGCAGTATTTT. Protein sequence: CATGLAVSTDTQYF.

The gene calls are TRBV10-3 and TRBJ1-1, with TRBD1 as a possible D gene (5 bases). Trimming left V 5 bases short and J 8 bases short, with 18 bases between. This CDR3 is 14 amino acids long. Germline V lookup: CDR1 ENHRY, CDR2 SYGVKD. CDR3 amino acids: CAISFGGPGKEAFF. The CDR3 DNA sequence: TGTGCCATCAGTTTCGGGGGTCCGGGCAAGGAAGCTTTCTTT.

On this clone itself: Germline and junction disagree at one end, which may indicate a read error. The gene calls are TRBV7-7 and TRBJ2-7; no definite D call. CDR1 and CDR2 from the germline V gene are SSHAT and FNYEAQ (reference sequence). CDR3 length: 15 amino acids. CDR3 sequence (DNA): TGTGCTAGCAGCTTAGGGCTGGGCGTCTCCTACGAGCAGTACTTC. Amino acids: CASSLGLGVSYEQYF.

The chain is built from TRBV28 and TRBJ1-2, with 8 bases matching TRBD1. V shed 3 bases, J shed 7 bases, and the junction held 7 bases outside the gene matches. The CDR3 extends over 14 amino acids. Germline CDR1 MDHEN, CDR2 SYDVKM. CDR3 nucleotide sequence: TGTGCCAGCAGTTTCTCAGGGGGCTTTTCTGGCTACACCTTC. The encoded protein is CASSFSGGFSGYTF.